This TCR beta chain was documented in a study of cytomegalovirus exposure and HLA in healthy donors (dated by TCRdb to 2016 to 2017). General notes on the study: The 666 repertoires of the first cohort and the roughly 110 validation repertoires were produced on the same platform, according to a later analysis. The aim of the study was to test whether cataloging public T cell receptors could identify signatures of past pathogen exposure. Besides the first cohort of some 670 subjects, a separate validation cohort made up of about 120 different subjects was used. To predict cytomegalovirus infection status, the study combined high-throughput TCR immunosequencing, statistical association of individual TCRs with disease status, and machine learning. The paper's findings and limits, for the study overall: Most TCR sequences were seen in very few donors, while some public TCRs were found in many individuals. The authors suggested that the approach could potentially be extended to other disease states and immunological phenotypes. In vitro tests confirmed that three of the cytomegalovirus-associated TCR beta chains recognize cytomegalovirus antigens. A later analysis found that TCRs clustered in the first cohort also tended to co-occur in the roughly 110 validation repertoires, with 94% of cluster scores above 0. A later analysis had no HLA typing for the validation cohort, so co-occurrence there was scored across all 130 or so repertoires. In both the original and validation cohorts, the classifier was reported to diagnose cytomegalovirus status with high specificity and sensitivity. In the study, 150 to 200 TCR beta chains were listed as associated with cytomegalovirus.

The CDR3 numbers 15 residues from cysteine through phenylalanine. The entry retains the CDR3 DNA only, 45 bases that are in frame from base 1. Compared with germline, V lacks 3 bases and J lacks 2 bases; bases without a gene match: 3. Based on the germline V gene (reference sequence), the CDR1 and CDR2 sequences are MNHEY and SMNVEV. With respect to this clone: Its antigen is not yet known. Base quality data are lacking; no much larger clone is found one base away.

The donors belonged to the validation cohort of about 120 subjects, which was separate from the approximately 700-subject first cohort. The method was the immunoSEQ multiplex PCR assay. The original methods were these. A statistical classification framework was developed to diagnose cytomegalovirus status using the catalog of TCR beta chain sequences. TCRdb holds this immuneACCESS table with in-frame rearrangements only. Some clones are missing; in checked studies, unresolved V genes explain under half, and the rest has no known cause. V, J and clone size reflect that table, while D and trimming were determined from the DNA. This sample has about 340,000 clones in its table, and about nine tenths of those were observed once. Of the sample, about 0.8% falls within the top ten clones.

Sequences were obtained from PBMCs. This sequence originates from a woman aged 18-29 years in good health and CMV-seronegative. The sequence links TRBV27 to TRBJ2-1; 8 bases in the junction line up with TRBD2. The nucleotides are TGTGCCAGCAGTTTTACTAGCGGCGCCTACAATGAGCAGTTCTTC. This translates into CASSFTSGAYNEQFF.